Listed here are 17 T cell receptor beta chains from one sample, sequenced in a study of T cell responses to AZD1222 COVID-19 vaccine. Profiling relied on immunoSEQ multiplex PCR, and the TCRdb table lists in-frame clones only, not all of them. The table lists over 85,000 clones, 92% of them singletons, with more than 2% in the top ten. Sequenced here: peripheral blood, sampled 28 days after the second AZD1222 dose. The receptors originated from an adult who received the AZD1222 COVID-19 vaccine.

The chain combines TRBV4-2 with TRBJ2-3; 13 bases are shared with TRBD2. The CDR3 has 16 residues. Germline V lookup: CDR1 LGHNA, CDR2 YNFKEQ. V dropped 0 bases and J dropped 4; count of bases not matched to a gene: 1. CDR3 sequence reads: CASSQDGTSGADTQYF. The CDR3 bases are TGTGCCAGCAGCCAAGATGGGACTAGCGGGGCAGATACGCAGTATTTT.

Regarding this clone: One junction end disagrees with the germline gene, perhaps due to a read error. The CDR3 protein is CASRDQGYEQYF. CDR3 sequence (DNA): TGTGCTAGCAGAGATCAGGGGTACGAGCAGTACTTC. The chain is built from TRBV25-1 and TRBJ2-7; possible D gene TRBD1, 6 bases. The CDR3 loop spans 12 amino acids. Germline V gene lookup returns CDR1 MGHDK and CDR2 SYGVNS.

The chain carries TRBV2 and TRBJ2-7; TRBD1 matches 7 bases. The CDR3 is 13 amino acids. The J segment lost 3 bases and the V segment lost 6 bases, leaving 5 bases of the junction unmatched. CDR1 and CDR2 (germline): SNHLY, FYNNEI. The chain's CDR3 is CASSPGQNYEQYF. The CDR3 DNA is TGTGCCAGCAGCCCGGGACAGAACTACGAGCAGTACTTC.

The V and J genes are TRBV5-1 and TRBJ2-5; no definite D call. V was shortened by 3 bases and J by 5 bases, with 14 bases between the two germline ends. The CDR3 is 14 amino acids. From germline, CDR1 is SGHRS and CDR2 YFSETQ. The CDR3 region has the DNA TGCGCCAGCAGCTGGGCCCAGGTGGGGGAGACCCAGTACTTC. Residues: CASSWAQVGETQYF.

The chain combines TRBV5-5 with TRBJ1-2; unclear D gene. Trimming cost V 1 base and J 2 bases, with 6 bases left between them. CDR1 is SGHKS and CDR2 is YYEKEE in the germline V gene (reference sequence). The CDR3 has 13 amino acids. Here the CDR3 reads CASSLQANYGYTF. The DNA for the CDR3 is TGTGCCAGCAGCTTGCAGGCAAACTATGGCTACACCTTC.

The chain joins TRBV2 to TRBJ1-6, with TRBD1 matching 8 bases. The CDR3 spans 14 residues. V shed 9 bases and J 7 bases; nucleotides not matched to a gene: 8. Germline assignment: CDR1 SNHLY and CDR2 FYNNEI. The CDR3 is CASLGQARNSPLHF. The DNA of the CDR3 is TGTGCCAGTTTGGGACAGGCTAGAAATTCACCCCTCCACTTT.

The CDR3 coding sequence is TGTGCCATCAGTGGGTCCGGGACGAATAATTCACCCCTCCACTTT. It codes for CAISGSGTNNSPLHF. The genes are TRBV10-3 and TRBJ1-6, with D possibly TRBD1 on 5 matching bases. There are 15 residues in the CDR3. Germline CDR1 reads ENHRY; CDR2 reads SYGVKD. The germline V and J ends were trimmed by 4 bases and 5 bases, with 12 bases remaining between them.

The rearrangement joins TRBV11-1 to TRBJ2-2, with D hard to call. The CDR3 totals 14 residues. Looked up from germline, CDR1 is SGHAT and CDR2 is FQDESV (reference sequence). The V and J ends lost 2 bases and 6 bases respectively, with 10 bases between them. The DNA of the CDR3 is TGTGCCAGCAGCTTAATACTTCTCTCCGGGGAGCTGTTTTTT. Its protein is CASSLILLSGELFF.

The chain couples TRBV4-2 to TRBJ2-5, with D possibly TRBD2 on 5 matching bases. V was shortened by 2 bases and J by 1 base, with 14 bases between the two germline ends. The CDR3 sequence is 16 residues long. CDR1 is LGHNA, CDR2 YNFKEQ, per germline. CDR3: CASSQFPSGPQETQYF. The CDR3, as DNA: TGTGCCAGCAGCCAATTCCCAAGCGGACCCCAAGAGACCCAGTACTTC.

The V and J genes are TRBV11-2 and TRBJ1-2; D not certain. The CDR3 sequence is 12 residues long. Germline lookup yields CDR1 SGHAT and CDR2 FQNNGV. Trimming took off 9 bases at V and 6 bases at J, with 14 bases between the two ends. For the CDR3, the DNA is TGTGCCAGTTCCCAGTACTTCAATGGCTACACCTTC. This translates into CASSQYFNGYTF. Combining the CDR3 with reference TRBV11-2 and TRBJ1-2 gives the whole variable domain EAGVAQSPRYKIIEKRQSVAFWCNPISGHATLYWYQQILGQGPKLLIQFQNNGVVDDSQLPKDRFSAERLKGVDSTLKIQPAKLEDSAVYLCASSQYFNGYTFGSGTRLTVV.

V usage is TRBV5-4 and J usage is TRBJ2-5; D might be TRBD2 (7 bases). CDR3 size: 16 residues. The germline V gene has CDR1 SGHNT and CDR2 YYREEE (reference sequence). Deletions cut 3 bases from V and 3 bases from J, with 18 bases between. CDR3 sequence reads: CASSSAGVRDKETQYF. CDR3 DNA: TGTGCCAGCAGCTCCGCGGGGGTAAGGGACAAAGAGACCCAGTACTTC.

A single count supports this clone. This chain uses TRBV25-1 with TRBJ1-5, with D unclear. The CDR3 loop spans 13 amino acids. CDR1 is MGHDK, CDR2 SYGVNS, per germline. Trimming took 4 bases from V and 6 from J, leaving 10 bases between them. The CDR3 here is CASSVGLGQPQHF. The DNA of the CDR3 is TGTGCCAGCAGTGTAGGTCTAGGTCAGCCCCAGCATTTT.

This clone has just one count. The chain combines TRBV29-1 with TRBJ2-7; D may be TRBD1 (6 bases). The V end lost 6 bases, the J end lost 0 bases, and 12 bases lay between the germline ends. The CDR3 length is 13 residues. Germline V gives CDR1 SQVTM, CDR2 ANQGSEA. The CDR3 nucleotides read TGCAGCGTGTCCGGGACACCCTCCTACGAGCAGTACTTC. Its translation is CSVSGTPSYEQYF.

This chain uses TRBV5-4 with TRBJ2-5; TRBD1 or TRBD2 may be the D gene (5 bases each). Germline CDR1 SGHNT, CDR2 YYREEE (reference sequence). The CDR3 length is 15 residues. Trimming took 0 bases from V and 1 from J, leaving 10 bases between them. The CDR3 bases are TGTGCCAGCAGCTTGGCGGGACCGATCCAAGAGACCCAGTACTTC. Translation gives CASSLAGPIQETQYF. The whole variable domain, remainder taken from reference TRBV5-4 and TRBJ2-5, is ETGVTQSPTHLIKTRGQQVTLRCSSQSGHNTVSWYQQALGQGPQFIFQYYREEENGRGNFPPRFSGLQFPNYSSELNVNALELDDSALYLCASSLAGPIQETQYFGPGTRLLVL.

V usage is TRBV5-6 and J usage is TRBJ2-3, with D unresolved. The CDR3 is 19 residues long. Trimming removed 1 base from V and 3 bases from J, with 24 bases in between. Germline V lookup: CDR1 SGHDT, CDR2 YYEEEE. The CDR3 sequence: CASSLFGRSGVVLTDTQYF. The DNA of the CDR3 is TGTGCCAGCAGCTTGTTTGGTCGGTCTGGGGTAGTCTTGACAGATACGCAGTATTTT.

This clone was observed a handful of times. CDR3 DNA: TGTGCCAGCACCCGGGACAGGAGGGGGAACACTGAAGCTTTCTTT. Amino acid sequence: CASTRDRRGNTEAFF. The rearrangement uses TRBV25-1 and TRBJ1-1; 8 bases are shared with TRBD1. CDR3 length equals 15 residues. J gave up 1 base and V 7 bases, and 8 bases lay outside the gene matches. Germline V gene data show CDR1 as MGHDK and CDR2 as SYGVNS.

This sequence joins TRBV5-5 and TRBJ1-3, with no clear D. The germline V and J ends were trimmed by 2 bases and 0 bases, with 9 bases remaining between them. From germline, CDR1 is SGHKS and CDR2 YYEKEE (reference sequence). The CDR3 is 15 amino acids. CDR3 DNA sequence: TGTGCCAGCAGCTTTTCAGCAGCCTCTGGAAACACCATATATTTT. Translated, it gives CASSFSAASGNTIYF. Using reference TRBV5-5 and TRBJ1-3 for the parts outside the CDR3, the full variable domain is DAGVTQSPTHLIKTRGQQVTLRCSPISGHKSVSWYQQVLGQGPQFIFQYYEKEERGRGNFPDRFSARQFPNYSSELNVNALLLGDSALYLCASSFSAASGNTIYFGEGSWLTVV.